This TCR beta chain was documented in a study of Ad26.COV2.S vaccination and SARS-CoV-2 variants. Sequenced by immunoSEQ multiplex PCR; TCRdb stores in-frame clones only, minus some. This table has roughly 350,000 clones, approximately 86% appearing once. Described treatment: 15 to 20 received Ad26.COV2.S at low or high dose, single or two shots; several received placebo; per-sample allocation not given. Following the first vaccine or placebo injection, samples were taken on day 63. The CDR3 extends over 16 amino acids. Trimming removed 3 bases from V and 0 bases from J, with 14 bases in between. CDR1 is MNHEY and CDR2 is SMNVEV in the germline V gene (reference sequence).

This chain joins TRBV27 and TRBJ1-2, with D possibly matching TRBD1 (6 bases). The material sequenced was peripheral blood, taken in a trial of Ad26.COV2.S vaccine versus placebo. The TCR sequence derives from a person aged 18-65 years who received the Ad26.COV2.S COVID-19 vaccine or a placebo. CDR3 coding DNA: TGTGCCAGCAGTTTTGGGGGCCGCGCGTCTAACTATGGCTACACCTTC. This translates into CASSFGGRASNYGYTF.